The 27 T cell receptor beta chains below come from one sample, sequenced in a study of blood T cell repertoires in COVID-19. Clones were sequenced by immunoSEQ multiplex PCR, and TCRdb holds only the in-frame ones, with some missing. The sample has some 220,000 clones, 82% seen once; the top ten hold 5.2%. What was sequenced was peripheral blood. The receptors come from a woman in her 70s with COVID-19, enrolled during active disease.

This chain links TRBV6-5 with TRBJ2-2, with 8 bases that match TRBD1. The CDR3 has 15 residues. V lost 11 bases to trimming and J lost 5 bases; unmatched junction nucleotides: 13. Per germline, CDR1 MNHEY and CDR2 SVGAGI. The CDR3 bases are TGTGCCGCAGCCCAGGGGGCGGTTCGGACCGGGGAGCTGTTTTTT. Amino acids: CAAAQGAVRTGELFF.

Here the CDR3 reads CSVGQGAGYTF. CDR3 DNA: TGCAGCGTTGGACAGGGTGCTGGCTACACCTTC. The V gene is TRBV29-1, the J gene TRBJ1-2, with 7 bases that match TRBD1. This CDR3 has 11 residues. V gave up 4 bases and J gave up 7 bases; unmatched junction bases: 3. CDR1 and CDR2 (germline): SQVTM, ANQGSEA.

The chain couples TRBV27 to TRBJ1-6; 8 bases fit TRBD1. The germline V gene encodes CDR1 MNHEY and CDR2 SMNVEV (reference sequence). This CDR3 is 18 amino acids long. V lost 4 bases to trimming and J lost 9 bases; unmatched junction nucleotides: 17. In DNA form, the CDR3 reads TGTGCCAGCAGTTATGAGACAGGGGCGCAGTCCAGACGTTCACCCCTCCACTTT. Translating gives CASSYETGAQSRRSPLHF.

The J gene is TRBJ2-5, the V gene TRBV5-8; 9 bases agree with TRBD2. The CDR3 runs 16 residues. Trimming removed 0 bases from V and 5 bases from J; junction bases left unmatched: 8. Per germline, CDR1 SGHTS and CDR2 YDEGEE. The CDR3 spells CASSLAYGLAYETQYF. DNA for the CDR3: TGTGCCAGCAGCTTGGCTTACGGACTAGCGTACGAGACCCAGTACTTC. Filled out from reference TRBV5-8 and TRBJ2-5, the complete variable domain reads EAGVTQSPTHLIKTRGQQATLRCSPISGHTSVYWYQQALGLGLQFLLWYDEGEERNRGNFPPRFSGRQFPNYSSELNVNALELEDSALYLCASSLAYGLAYETQYFGPGTRLLVL.

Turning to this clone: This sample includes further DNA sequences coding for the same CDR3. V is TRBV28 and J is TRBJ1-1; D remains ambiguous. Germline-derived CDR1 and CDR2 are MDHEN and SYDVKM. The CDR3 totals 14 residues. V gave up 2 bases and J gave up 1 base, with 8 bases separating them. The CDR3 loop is CASSLSAGNTEAFF. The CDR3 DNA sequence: TGTGCCAGCAGTTTAAGCGCGGGGAACACTGAAGCTTTCTTT.

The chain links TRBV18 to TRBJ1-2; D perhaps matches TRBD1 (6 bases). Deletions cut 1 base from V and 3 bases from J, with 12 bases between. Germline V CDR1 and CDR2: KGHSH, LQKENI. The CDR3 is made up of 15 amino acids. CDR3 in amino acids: CASSPQQGGDYGYTF. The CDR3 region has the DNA TGTGCCAGCTCACCACAACAGGGAGGGGACTATGGCTACACCTTC.

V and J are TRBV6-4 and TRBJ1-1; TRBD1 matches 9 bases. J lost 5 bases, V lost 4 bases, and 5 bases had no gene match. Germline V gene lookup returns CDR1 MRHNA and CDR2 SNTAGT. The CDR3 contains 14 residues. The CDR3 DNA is TGTGCCAGCAGTGTTCGACAGGGGGAAACTGAAGCTTTCTTT. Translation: CASSVRQGETEAFF.

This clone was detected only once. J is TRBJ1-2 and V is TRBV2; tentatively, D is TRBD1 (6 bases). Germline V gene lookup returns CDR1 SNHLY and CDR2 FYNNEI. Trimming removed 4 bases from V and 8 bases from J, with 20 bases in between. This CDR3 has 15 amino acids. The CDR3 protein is CASSGTAPGISGYTF. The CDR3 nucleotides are TGTGCCAGCAGTGGGACAGCCCCGGGAATATCAGGCTACACCTTC.

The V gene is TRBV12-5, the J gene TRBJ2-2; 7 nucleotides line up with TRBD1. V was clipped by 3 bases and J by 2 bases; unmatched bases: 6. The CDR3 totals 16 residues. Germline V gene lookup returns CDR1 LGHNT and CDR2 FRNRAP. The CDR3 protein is CASGLRTGENTGELFF. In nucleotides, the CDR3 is TGTGCTAGTGGTTTAAGGACAGGTGAAAACACCGGGGAGCTGTTTTTT.

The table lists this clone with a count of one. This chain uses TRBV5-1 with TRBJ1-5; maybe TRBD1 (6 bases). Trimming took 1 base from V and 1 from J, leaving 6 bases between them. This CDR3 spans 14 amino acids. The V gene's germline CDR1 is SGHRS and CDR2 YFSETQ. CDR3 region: CASSLQGSNQPQHF. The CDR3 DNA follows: TGCGCCAGCAGCTTGCAGGGGAGCAATCAGCCCCAGCATTTT.

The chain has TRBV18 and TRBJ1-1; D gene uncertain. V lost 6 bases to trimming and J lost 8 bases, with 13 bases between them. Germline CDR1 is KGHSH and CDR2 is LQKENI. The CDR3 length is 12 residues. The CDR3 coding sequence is TGTGCCAGCTCCCCCCCCCTTTCCGAAGCTTTCTTT. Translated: CASSPPLSEAFF.

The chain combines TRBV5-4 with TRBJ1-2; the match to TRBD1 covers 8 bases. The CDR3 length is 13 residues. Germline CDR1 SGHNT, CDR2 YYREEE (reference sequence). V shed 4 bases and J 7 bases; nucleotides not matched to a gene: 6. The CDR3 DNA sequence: TGTGCCAGCAGCCCGCAGGGGGCCGTTGGCTACACCTTC. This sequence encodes CASSPQGAVGYTF.

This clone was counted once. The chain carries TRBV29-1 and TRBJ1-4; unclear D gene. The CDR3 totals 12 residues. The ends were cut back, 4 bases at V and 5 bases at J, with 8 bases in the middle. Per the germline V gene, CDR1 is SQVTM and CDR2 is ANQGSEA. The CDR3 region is CSVVLANEKLFF. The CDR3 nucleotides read TGCAGCGTTGTACTAGCAAATGAAAAACTGTTTTTT.

The CDR3 reads CASSFDRGRTEAFF. Here the CDR3 DNA reads TGTGCCAGCAGTTTCGACAGGGGGCGAACTGAAGCTTTCTTT. This chain joins TRBV27 and TRBJ1-1; 10 bases map to TRBD1. CDR3 length: 14 residues. J was trimmed by 5 bases and V by 3 bases; bases with no gene match: 3. Per germline, CDR1 MNHEY and CDR2 SMNVEV (reference sequence).

CDR3 region: CASSLQGAASTDTQYF. The DNA of the CDR3 is TGTGCCAGCAGTCTCCAGGGGGCGGCTAGCACAGATACGCAGTATTTT. The chain combines TRBV6-4 with TRBJ2-3; 8 nucleotides line up with TRBD1. The CDR3 length is 16 residues. V was pared by 5 bases and J by 0 bases, with 7 bases of the junction left unmatched. Germline-derived CDR1 and CDR2 are MRHNA and SNTAGT.

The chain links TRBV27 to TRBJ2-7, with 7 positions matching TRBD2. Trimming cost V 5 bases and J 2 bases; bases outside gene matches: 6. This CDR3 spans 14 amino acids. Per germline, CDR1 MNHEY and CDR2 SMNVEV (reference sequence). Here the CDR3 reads CASSLGLGPYEQYF. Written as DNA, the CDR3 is TGTGCCAGCAGTCTTGGACTAGGTCCCTACGAGCAGTACTTC.

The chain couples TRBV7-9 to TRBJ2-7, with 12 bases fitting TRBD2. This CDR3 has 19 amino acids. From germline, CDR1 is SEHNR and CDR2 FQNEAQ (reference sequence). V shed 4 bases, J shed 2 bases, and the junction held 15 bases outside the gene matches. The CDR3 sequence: CASSSDPGGLAGTTYEQYF. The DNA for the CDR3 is TGTGCCAGCAGCTCCGATCCAGGGGGACTAGCGGGTACTACCTACGAGCAGTACTTC.

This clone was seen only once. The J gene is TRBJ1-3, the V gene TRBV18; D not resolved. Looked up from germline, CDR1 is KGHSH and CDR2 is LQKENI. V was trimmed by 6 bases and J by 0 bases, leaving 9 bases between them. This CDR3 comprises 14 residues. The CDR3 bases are TGTGCCAGCTCGGCAGGCCTCTCTGGAAACACCATATATTTT. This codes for CASSAGLSGNTIYF.

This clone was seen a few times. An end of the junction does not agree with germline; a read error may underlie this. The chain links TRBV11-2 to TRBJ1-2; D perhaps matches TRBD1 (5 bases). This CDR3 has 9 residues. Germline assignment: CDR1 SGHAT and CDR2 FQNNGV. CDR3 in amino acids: CASSWGEAF. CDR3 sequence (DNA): TGTGCCAGCAGCTGGGGGGAGGCCTTC.

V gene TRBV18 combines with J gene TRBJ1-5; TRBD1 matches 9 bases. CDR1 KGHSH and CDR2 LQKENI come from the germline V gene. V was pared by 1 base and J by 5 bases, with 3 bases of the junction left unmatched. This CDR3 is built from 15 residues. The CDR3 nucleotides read TGTGCCAGCTCACCACGGGGACAGGGTGATCAGCCCCAGCATTTT. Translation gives CASSPRGQGDQPQHF.

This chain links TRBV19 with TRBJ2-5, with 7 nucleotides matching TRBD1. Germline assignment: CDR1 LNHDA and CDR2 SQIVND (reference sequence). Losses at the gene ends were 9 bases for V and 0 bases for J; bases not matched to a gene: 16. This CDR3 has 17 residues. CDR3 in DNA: TGTGCCAGCACTCCCGGGACAGCGGCGAACAACCAAGAGACCCAGTACTTC. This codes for CASTPGTAANNQETQYF.

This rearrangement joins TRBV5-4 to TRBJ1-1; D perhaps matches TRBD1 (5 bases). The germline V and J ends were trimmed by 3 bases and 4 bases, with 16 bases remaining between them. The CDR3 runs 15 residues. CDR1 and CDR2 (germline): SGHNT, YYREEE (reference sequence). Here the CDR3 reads CASSWGGTGSTEAFF. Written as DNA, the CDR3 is TGTGCCAGCAGCTGGGGTGGGACTGGAAGCACTGAAGCTTTCTTT.

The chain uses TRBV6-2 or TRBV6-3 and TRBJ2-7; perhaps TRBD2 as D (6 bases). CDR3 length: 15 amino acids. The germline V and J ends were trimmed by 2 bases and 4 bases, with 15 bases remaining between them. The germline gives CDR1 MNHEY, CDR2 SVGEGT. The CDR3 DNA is TGTGCCAGCAGTTACCCAGGGAGGACGTTTTACGAGCAGTACTTC. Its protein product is CASSYPGRTFYEQYF.

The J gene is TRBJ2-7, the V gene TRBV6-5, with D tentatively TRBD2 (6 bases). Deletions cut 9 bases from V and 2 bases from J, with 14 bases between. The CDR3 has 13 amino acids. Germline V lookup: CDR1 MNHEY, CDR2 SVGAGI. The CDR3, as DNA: TGTGCCAGTTCCCTAGCGCCAGCCTACGAGCAGTACTTC. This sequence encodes CASSLAPAYEQYF.

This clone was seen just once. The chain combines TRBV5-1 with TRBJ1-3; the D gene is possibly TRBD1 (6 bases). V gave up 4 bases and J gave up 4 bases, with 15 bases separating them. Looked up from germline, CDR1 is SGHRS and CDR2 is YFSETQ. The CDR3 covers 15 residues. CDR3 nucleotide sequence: TGCGCCAGCAGCCAAGGACAGCGGGGAGGAAACACCATATATTTT. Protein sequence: CASSQGQRGGNTIYF. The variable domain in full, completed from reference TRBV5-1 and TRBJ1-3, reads KAGVTQTPRYLIKTRGQQVTLSCSPISGHRSVSWYQQTPGQGLQFLFEYFSETQRNKGNFPGRFSGRQFSNSRSEMNVSTLELGDSALYLCASSQGQRGGNTIYFGEGSWLTVV.

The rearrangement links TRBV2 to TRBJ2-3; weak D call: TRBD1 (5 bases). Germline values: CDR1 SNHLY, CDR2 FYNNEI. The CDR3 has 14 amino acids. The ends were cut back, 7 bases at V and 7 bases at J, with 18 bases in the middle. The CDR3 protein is CASTEEPDTYTQYF. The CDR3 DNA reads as TGTGCCAGCACCGAGGAGCCGGACACCTATACGCAGTATTTT.

CDR3 amino acids: CATSPRSGSGGETQYF. As DNA, the CDR3 is TGTGCCACCAGCCCTCGGTCAGGTAGCGGGGGGGAGACCCAGTACTTC. The chain couples TRBV15 to TRBJ2-5, with TRBD2 matching 10 bases. V lost 5 bases to trimming and J lost 5 bases; unmatched junction nucleotides: 11. Germline CDR1 reads LNHNV; CDR2 reads YYDKDF (reference sequence). The CDR3 is made up of 16 amino acids.